Listed below are T cell receptor beta chains from one sample, sequenced in a study of blood T cell repertoires in COVID-19. The table came from immunoSEQ multiplex PCR; TCRdb's copy has only in-frame clones and leaves some out. The table has more than 150,000 clones, about four fifths seen once; the top ten hold 10% to 15%. The sample was peripheral blood. All receptors derive from a man in his 70s who had recovered from COVID-19. Each CDR3 is given with its conserved first and last residue. Fields, in order: clone size, V gene, D gene, J gene, CDR3 DNA, CDR3 protein. D genes are given only for firm matches. Only some rows state a clone size, as once, few, many or a class for expanded clones.

>-|TRBV21-1|-|TRBJ2-1
TGTGCCAGCAGCAAGGTCCAGGGCGGGGATCTCAACAATGAGCAGTTCTTC
CASSKVQGGDLNNEQFF
>-|TRBV19|TRBD1|TRBJ1-2
TGTGCCAGTAGTATCCGGACAGGGGCTAACTATGGCTACACCTTC
CASSIRTGANYGYTF
>-|TRBV6-5|-|TRBJ2-3
TGTGCCAGCAGCCCCGGGGATGCACGCACAGATACGCAGTATTTT
CASSPGDARTDTQYF
>-|TRBV7-2|-|TRBJ2-1
TGTGCCAGCAGCTTAGCCAGGGTCGGCGAGCAGTTCTTC
CASSLARVGEQFF
>few|TRBV5-4|TRBD2|TRBJ2-7
TGTGCCAGCAGCTTGGTAGGCGGGAGGGCCCACGAGCAGTACTTC
CASSLVGGRAHEQYF
>few|TRBV7-8|-|TRBJ1-3
TGTGCCAGCAGCTTAGTTACGAGGGGGGGCTCTGGAAACACCATATATTTT
CASSLVTRGGSGNTIYF
>-|TRBV5-1|TRBD2|TRBJ2-1
TGCGCCAGCAGCTTGGGGACTAGCGGGGGCCTTGGGGAGCAGTTCTTC
CASSLGTSGGLGEQFF
>-|TRBV2|TRBD1|TRBJ1-3
TGTGCCAGCAGTGGACAGGGGGCACGTGGAAACACCATATATTTT
CASSGQGARGNTIYF
>once|TRBV10-3|-|TRBJ1-3
TGTGCCGCTAGCCCCCCAGGAAACACCATATATTTT
CAASPPGNTIYF
>-|TRBV3-1/TRBV3-2|TRBD2|TRBJ2-2
TGTGCCAGCAGCCAAGGGACTAGCGGGAGGAACACCGGGGAGCTGTTTTTT
CASSQGTSGRNTGELFF